Described below is a single TCR delta chain sequence and its context. The protein held in TCRdb is that of a much larger clone and does not match this DNA's translation at residue 5, likely because of a read error; the protein shown is translated from the DNA. This record belongs to a study of gamma-delta chains in newborns, infants, children. Germline-derived CDR1 and CDR2 are GEAIGNYY and EKD. This CDR3 has 17 amino acids. The ends were cut back, 3 bases at V and 0 bases at J, with 11 bases in the middle. TCRdb fed the reads into CATT to redo clone calling. This table has about 8,500 delta-chain clones, roughly 3.5% appearing once.

Material: blood. This chain joins TRDV2 and TRDJ3; D is perhaps TRDD3 (6 bases). The receptor was isolated from a child who was a newborn, infant or young child, either healthy, febrile or measles-vaccinated (not recorded which). CDR3 region: CACDPVLGSWDTRQMFF. The CDR3 region has the DNA TGTGCCTGTGACCCCGTACTGGGCTCCTGGGACACCCGACAGATGTTTTTC.